These 8 T cell receptor beta chains were sequenced from one sample in a study of blood T cell repertoires in COVID-19. This table comes from immunoSEQ multiplex PCR, and its TCRdb copy is limited to in-frame clones, with some not included. The sample shows approximately 84,000 clones, 80% of them seen only once. The sequenced material came from peripheral blood. The receptors originated from a human donor in a cohort sampled during active COVID-19.

Only one count was recorded for this clone. The rearrangement links TRBV19 to TRBJ1-2, with D possibly TRBD1 on 6 matching bases. In germline, CDR1 is LNHDA, CDR2 SQIVND (reference sequence). Trimming cost V 5 bases and J 3 bases, with 13 bases left between them. The CDR3 is 14 residues long. The CDR3 nucleotides are TGTGCCAGTAGTGCCTCGACAGGATACTATGGCTACACCTTC. Its protein is CASSASTGYYGYTF.

The genes are TRBV5-8 and TRBJ1-5; D is unclear. Germline CDR1 and CDR2: SGHTS and YDEGEE. V gave up 3 bases and J gave up 3 bases, with 10 bases separating them. The CDR3 sequence is 14 residues long. The CDR3 DNA follows: TGTGCCAGCAGCTCTTACAGTTTCAATCAGCCCCAGCATTTT. It specifies CASSSYSFNQPQHF.

The genes are TRBV29-1 and TRBJ1-4, with 8 bases identical to TRBD1. Germline V gene lookup returns CDR1 SQVTM and CDR2 ANQGSEA. With V trimmed by 4 bases and J by 0 bases, 13 bases remained unmatched. CDR3 length: 18 amino acids. The CDR3 nucleotides are TGCAGCGTTGTGGGATCCGGGACAGGCGATGCAACTAATGAAAAACTGTTTTTT. Its translation is CSVVGSGTGDATNEKLFF.

This clone was seen a single time. CDR3 sequence: CAISDRANEKLFF. The CDR3 DNA sequence: TGTGCCATCAGTGACAGGGCGAATGAAAAACTGTTTTTT. The chain is built from TRBV10-3 and TRBJ1-4, with D possibly matching TRBD1 (5 bases). Germline-derived CDR1 and CDR2 are ENHRY and SYGVKD. This CDR3 contains 13 residues. Trimming removed 3 bases at V and 5 bases at J, with 7 bases between.

This clone came up once. The chain combines TRBV11-2 with TRBJ2-1; no firm D call. This CDR3 has 17 amino acids. Germline V gene sequence: CDR1 SGHAT, CDR2 FQNNGV. Trimming took 0 bases from V and 5 from J, leaving 17 bases between them. The CDR3 sequence is CASSLDGRSDLHNEQFF. CDR3 nucleotides: TGTGCCAGCAGCTTAGATGGTAGGAGTGATCTGCACAATGAGCAGTTCTTC.

The chain has TRBV9 and TRBJ2-7, with 10 bases matching TRBD2. The length of the CDR3 is 15 residues. The germline gives CDR1 SGDLS, CDR2 YYNGEE. The V and J ends lost 4 bases and 1 base, in that order; junction bases with no gene match: 5. The CDR3 reads CASSPGLAASYEQYF. The CDR3, as DNA: TGTGCCAGCAGCCCTGGACTAGCGGCTTCCTACGAGCAGTACTTC.

This clone was observed a few times. The same CDR3 can be traced to other DNA sequences in this sample. CDR3 nucleotides: TGCGCCAGCAGCTTAAGCGGCAATGAGCAGTTCTTC. Amino acid sequence: CASSLSGNEQFF. The chain joins TRBV5-1 to TRBJ2-1, with D maybe TRBD2 (5 bases). The CDR3 covers 12 residues. V lost 2 bases and J 6 bases, leaving 6 bases between the germline ends. The germline V gene encodes CDR1 SGHRS and CDR2 YFSETQ.

The chain couples TRBV24-1 to TRBJ2-3, with 11 nucleotides matching TRBD2. The CDR3 contains 20 residues. Trimming removed 4 bases from V and 0 bases from J; junction bases left unmatched: 14. Germline loops: CDR1 KGHDR, CDR2 SFDVKD. DNA of the CDR3: TGTGCCACCAGTGACCCAGACAGGACCCGGACTAGCGGGAGCACAGATACGCAGTATTTT. Its translation: CATSDPDRTRTSGSTDTQYF.